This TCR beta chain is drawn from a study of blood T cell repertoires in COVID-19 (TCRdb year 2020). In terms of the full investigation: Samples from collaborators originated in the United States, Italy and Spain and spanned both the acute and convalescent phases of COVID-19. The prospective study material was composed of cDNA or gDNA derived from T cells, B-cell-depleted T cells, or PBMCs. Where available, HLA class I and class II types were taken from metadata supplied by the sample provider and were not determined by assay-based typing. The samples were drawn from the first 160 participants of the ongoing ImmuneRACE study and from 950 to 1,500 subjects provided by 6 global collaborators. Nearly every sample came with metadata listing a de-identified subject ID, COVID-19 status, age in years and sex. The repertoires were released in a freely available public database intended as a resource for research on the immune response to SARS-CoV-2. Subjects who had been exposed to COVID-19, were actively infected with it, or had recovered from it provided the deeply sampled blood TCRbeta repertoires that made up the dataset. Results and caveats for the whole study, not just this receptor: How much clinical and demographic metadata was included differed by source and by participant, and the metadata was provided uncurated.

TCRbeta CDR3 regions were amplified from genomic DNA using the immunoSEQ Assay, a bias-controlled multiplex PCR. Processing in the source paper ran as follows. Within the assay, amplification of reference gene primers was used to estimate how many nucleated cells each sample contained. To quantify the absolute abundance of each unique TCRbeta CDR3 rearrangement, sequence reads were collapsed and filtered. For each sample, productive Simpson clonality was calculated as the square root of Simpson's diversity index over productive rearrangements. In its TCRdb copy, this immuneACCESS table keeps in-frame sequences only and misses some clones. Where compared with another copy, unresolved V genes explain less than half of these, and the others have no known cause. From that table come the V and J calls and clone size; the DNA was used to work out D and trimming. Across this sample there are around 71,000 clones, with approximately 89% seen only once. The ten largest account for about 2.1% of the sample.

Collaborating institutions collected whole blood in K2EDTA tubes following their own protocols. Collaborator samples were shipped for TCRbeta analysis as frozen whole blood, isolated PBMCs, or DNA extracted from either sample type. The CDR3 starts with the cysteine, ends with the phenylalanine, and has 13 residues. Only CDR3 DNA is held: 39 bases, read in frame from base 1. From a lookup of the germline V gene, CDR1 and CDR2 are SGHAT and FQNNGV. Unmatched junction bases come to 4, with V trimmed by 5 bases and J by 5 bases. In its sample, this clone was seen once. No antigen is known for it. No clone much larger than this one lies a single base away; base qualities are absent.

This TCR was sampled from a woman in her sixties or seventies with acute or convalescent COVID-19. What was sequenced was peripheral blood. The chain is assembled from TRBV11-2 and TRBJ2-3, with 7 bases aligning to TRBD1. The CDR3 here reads CASSQTGVDTQYF. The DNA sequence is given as TGTGCCAGCAGCCAAACAGGGGTAGATACGCAGTATTTT. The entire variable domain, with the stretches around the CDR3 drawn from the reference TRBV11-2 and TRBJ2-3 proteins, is EAGVAQSPRYKIIEKRQSVAFWCNPISGHATLYWYQQILGQGPKLLIQFQNNGVVDDSQLPKDRFSAERLKGVDSTLKIQPAKLEDSAVYLCASSQTGVDTQYFGPGTRLTVL.